The sequence of this TCR beta chain was determined in a study of CD8+CD57+ T cells in acquired aplastic anemia. Details on this clonotype: The germline gene is not matched at one end of the junction; a read error may be the cause.

Per germline, CDR1 SGHTA and CDR2 FQGNSA. The CDR3 runs 13 residues. Selection for sequencing was limited to patients who had shown CD8+CD57+ cell expansion by flow cytometry. It was genomic DNA that served as the template for profiling TCR beta VDJ and CDR3. Using its own MiXCR run on the reads, TCRdb lists one record per CDR3 protein. The sample shows 270,000 or so distinct CDR3 sequences, approximately 82% of them seen only once. The TCR sequence derives from a human donor with aplastic anemia. The chain uses TRBV7-2 and TRBJ1-5; a weak D match, TRBD1 (6 bases). The sequenced sample was sorted CD4+, CD8+, or CD8+CD57+ T cells (not recorded which) from PBMCs. In DNA, the CDR3 is TGTGCCAGCAGCTTTACAGGGACTCAGACCCAGCATTTT. As protein: CASSFTGTQTQHF.